The clone carrying this TCR beta chain came up many times. Its matching antigen is unknown. The data belong to a study of T cell repertoires in cytomegalovirus infection. Across the study: Shared public TCR beta signatures pointed to both CMV infection and a matching HLA type.

The CDR3 has 14 residues. V was shortened by 2 bases and J by 1 base, with 7 bases between the two germline ends. Germline loops: CDR1 SGHTA, CDR2 FQGNSA. MiXCR, run by TCRdb on the reads, gives a single entry per CDR3 protein. Altogether 400,000 to 600,000 distinct CDR3 sequences are present, 40% to 50% being singletons, with the ten largest covering around 45%. The TCR sequence derives from a human donor in good health (CMV status not recorded). Some clones in this sample may be carry-over from other donors' samples. The specimen was cultured PBMCs, collected from culture after CMV antigen stimulation. The rearrangement joins TRBV7-2 to TRBJ2-3; D is perhaps TRBD2 (6 bases). DNA of the CDR3: TGTGCCAGCAGCTTAACGGGAGGCACAGATACGCAGTATTTT. This gives the protein CASSLTGGTDTQYF. Using reference TRBV7-2 and TRBJ2-3 for the parts outside the CDR3, the full variable domain is GAGVSQSPSNKVTEKGKDVELRCDPISGHTALYWYRQSLGQGLEFLIYFQGNSAPDKSGLPSDRFSAERTGGSVSTLTIQRTQQEDSAVYLCASSLTGGTDTQYFGPGTRLTVL.